Sequencing of this T cell receptor (beta chain) was carried out in a study of blood T cell repertoires in COVID-19. Residents of under 25 US areas, aged about 18 to 89 years, made up the participants. Participants reported their clinical history, and cohort assignment relied on those reports. The repertoire was sequenced with immunoSEQ multiplex PCR; TCRdb's copy has only in-frame clones and lacks some. Of approximately 200,000 clones in the sample, 87% were seen once. The CDR3 is 15 residues long. Trimming cost V 0 bases and J 5 bases, with 13 bases left between them. The germline V gene encodes CDR1 MGHRA and CDR2 YSYEKL.

The V and J genes are TRBV4-1 and TRBJ1-1; D perhaps matches TRBD1 (5 bases). The TCR sequence derives from a man aged 25 to 40 who had recovered from COVID-19. Sequenced input: PBMCs or T cells enriched from blood (not recorded which). CDR3 DNA: TGCGCCAGCAGCCAAGAGGCAGGGTTAAGGACTGAAGCTTTCTTT. Its protein is CASSQEAGLRTEAFF.